This T cell receptor beta chain was captured by sequencing in a study of vaccination effects on CD4 cells after COVID-19. Comments on this clone: Its antigen is undetermined.

Germline trimming cut 2 bases from V and 5 bases from J; bases unmatched to any gene: 0. The CDR3 extends over 13 amino acids. The germline V gene has CDR1 GTSNPN and CDR2 SVGIG (reference sequence). Under the ViraFEST assay, PBMC were stimulated with viral peptide pools so that antigen-specific CD4+ T cells expanded. Sequencing was performed afterwards. Having been cultured for roughly 10 days, the cells underwent CD4+ T cell isolation. Two-dose vaccination with either BNT162b2 or mRNA-1273 was given to the participants. Absence of prior SARS-CoV-2 infection characterized the vaccine recipients, who showed negative nucleocapsid antibodies. For each well, 1.9 million or so PBMC were cultured with 10 IU/ml IL-2 and about 9.9 ug/ml peptides. Assay: immunoSEQ multiplex PCR; the TCRdb copy retains only in-frame clones and omits some. This repertoire shows tens of thousands of clones, roughly 80% found once; its top ten account for approximately 6%.

The source was CD4+ T cells from PBMCs cultured with SARS-CoV-2 spike peptides, collected after COVID-19 vaccination. This clonotype was sampled from a human donor who received a COVID-19 vaccine. Some clones in this sample may be carry-over from other donors' samples. This rearrangement joins TRBV30 to TRBJ2-1, with TRBD2 matching 10 bases. The CDR3 sequence is CAWSSGGDNEQFF. The CDR3 region has the DNA TGTGCCTGGAGTAGCGGGGGGGACAATGAGCAGTTCTTC.